This passage covers 8 T cell receptor beta chains from one sample sequenced in a study of blood T cell repertoires in COVID-19. Libraries were prepared by immunoSEQ multiplex PCR; TCRdb keeps only in-frame clonotypes and omits some of them. The table includes fewer than 200,000 clones, over 75% detected once. Source material: PBMCs or T cells enriched from blood (not recorded which). Receptor source: a young woman who had recovered from COVID-19.

This chain connects TRBV18 to TRBJ1-5; tentatively, D is TRBD1 (6 bases). V gave up 3 bases and J gave up 5 bases, with 11 bases separating them. CDR3 length: 14 residues. CDR1 and CDR2 from the germline V gene are KGHSH and LQKENI. CDR3 amino acids: CASSPDRQYQPQHF. CDR3 coding DNA: TGTGCCAGCTCACCCGACAGGCAATATCAGCCCCAGCATTTT.

This clone was picked up a small number of times. The J gene is TRBJ1-6, the V gene TRBV7-9, with D tentatively TRBD1 (6 bases). CDR3 size: 13 residues. Trimming shortened V by 5 bases and J by 8 bases, and 10 bases separated the two germline ends. In germline, CDR1 is SEHNR, CDR2 FQNEAQ (reference sequence). The CDR3, as DNA: TGTGCCAGCAGCACGACAGGAGATTCACCCCTCCACTTT. Translating it yields CASSTTGDSPLHF.

This chain uses TRBV19 with TRBJ1-1; 7 bases line up with TRBD1. This CDR3 is 15 amino acids long. The junction had 3 bases not matched to a gene; V was cut back by 2 bases and J by 0 bases. CDR1 is LNHDA and CDR2 is SQIVND in the germline V gene (reference sequence). CDR3 residues: CASSITGQMNTEAFF. The CDR3 nucleotides are TGTGCCAGTAGTATAACGGGACAGATGAACACTGAAGCTTTCTTT.

The CDR3 is CASSLTIQRGHEQYF. The CDR3 region has the DNA TGTGCCAGCAGCTTAACCATCCAGCGGGGCCACGAGCAGTACTTC. V gene TRBV13 combines with J gene TRBJ2-7, with 7 bases lining up with TRBD2. Germline V gene lookup returns CDR1 PRHDT and CDR2 FYEKMQ (reference sequence). Trimming took 2 bases from V and 5 from J; bases not matched to a gene: 9. This CDR3 has 15 residues.

V gene TRBV6-5 combines with J gene TRBJ1-3; D remains ambiguous. Germline CDR1 reads MNHEY; CDR2 reads SVGAGI. V dropped 8 bases and J dropped 2 bases, with 10 bases sitting between them. The CDR3 consists of 13 residues. The CDR3 DNA follows: TGTGCCAGCCTAAACCCCGCTGGAAACACCATATATTTT. Its protein is CASLNPAGNTIYF.

The rearrangement links TRBV21-1 to TRBJ2-1; TRBD2 is the table's D call and was not checked against the DNA. TRBV21-1 is a recognized pseudogene. The CDR3 is made up of 16 amino acids. CDR3: CASSKVLGVSYNEQFF. The CDR3 DNA follows: TGTGCCAGCAGCAAAGTTTTAGGAGTATCCTACAATGAGCAGTTCTTC.

The chain joins TRBV7-8 to TRBJ1-1, with TRBD1 identical over 9 bases. The V gene end was trimmed by 5 bases and the J gene end by 2 bases; junction bases not matched to a gene: 12. The CDR3 is made up of 17 amino acids. The germline V gene encodes CDR1 SGHVS and CDR2 FQNEAQ. CDR3 sequence reads: CASSTNPLTGGNTEAFF. In nucleotides, the CDR3 is TGTGCCAGCAGCACAAACCCCCTGACAGGGGGAAACACTGAAGCTTTCTTT.

This chain connects TRBV27 to TRBJ2-7; 7 nucleotides align to TRBD1. CDR1 is MNHEY and CDR2 is SMNVEV in the germline V gene (reference sequence). The CDR3 is made up of 14 amino acids. V was clipped by 6 bases and J by 2 bases; unmatched bases: 7. The CDR3 here is CASSMTGTTYEQYF. The DNA of the CDR3 is TGTGCCAGCAGCATGACAGGGACCACCTACGAGCAGTACTTC.